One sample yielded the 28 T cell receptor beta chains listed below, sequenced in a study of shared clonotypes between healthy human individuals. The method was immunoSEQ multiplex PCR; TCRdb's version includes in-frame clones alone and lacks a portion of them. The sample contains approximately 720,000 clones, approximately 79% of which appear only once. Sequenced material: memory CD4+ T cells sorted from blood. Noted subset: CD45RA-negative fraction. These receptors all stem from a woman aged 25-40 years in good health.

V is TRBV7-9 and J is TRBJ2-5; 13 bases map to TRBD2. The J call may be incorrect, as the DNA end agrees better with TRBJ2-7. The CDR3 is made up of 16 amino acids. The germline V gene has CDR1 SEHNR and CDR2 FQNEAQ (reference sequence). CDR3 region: CASSLGTSGSSYEQYF. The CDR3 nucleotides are TGTGCCAGCAGCTTAGGGACTAGCGGGAGCTCTTACGAGCAGTACTTC.

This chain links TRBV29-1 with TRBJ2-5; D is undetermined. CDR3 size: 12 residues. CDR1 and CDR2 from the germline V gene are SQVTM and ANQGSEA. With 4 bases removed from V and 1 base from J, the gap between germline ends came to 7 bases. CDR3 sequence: CSVGTPQETQYF. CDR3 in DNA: TGCAGCGTTGGGACGCCCCAAGAGACCCAGTACTTC.

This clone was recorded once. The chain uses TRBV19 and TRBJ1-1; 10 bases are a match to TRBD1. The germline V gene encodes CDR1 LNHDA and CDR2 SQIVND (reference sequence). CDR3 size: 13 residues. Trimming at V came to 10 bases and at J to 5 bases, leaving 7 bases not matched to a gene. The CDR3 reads CATRDRGATEAFF. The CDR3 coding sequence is TGTGCCACACGGGACAGGGGCGCGACTGAAGCTTTCTTT.

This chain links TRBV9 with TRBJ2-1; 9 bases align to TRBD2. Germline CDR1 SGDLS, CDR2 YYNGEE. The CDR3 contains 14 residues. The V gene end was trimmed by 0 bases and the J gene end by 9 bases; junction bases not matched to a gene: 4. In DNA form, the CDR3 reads TGTGCCAGCAGCGTAGCCGGGACTAGCCTTGAGCAGTTCTTC. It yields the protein CASSVAGTSLEQFF.

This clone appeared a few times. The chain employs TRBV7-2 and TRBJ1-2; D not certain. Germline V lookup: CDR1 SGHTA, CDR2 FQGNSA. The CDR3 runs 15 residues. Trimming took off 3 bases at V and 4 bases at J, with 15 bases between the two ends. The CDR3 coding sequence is TGTGCCAGCAGCTTCCGGGTGGACGGATCCTATGGCTACACCTTC. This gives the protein CASSFRVDGSYGYTF.

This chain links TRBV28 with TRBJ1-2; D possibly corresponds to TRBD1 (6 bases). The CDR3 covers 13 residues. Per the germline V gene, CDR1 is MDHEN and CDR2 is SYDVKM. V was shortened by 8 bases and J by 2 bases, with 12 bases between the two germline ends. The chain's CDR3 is CASQADRNYGYTF. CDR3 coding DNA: TGTGCCAGCCAAGCGGACAGAAACTATGGCTACACCTTC.

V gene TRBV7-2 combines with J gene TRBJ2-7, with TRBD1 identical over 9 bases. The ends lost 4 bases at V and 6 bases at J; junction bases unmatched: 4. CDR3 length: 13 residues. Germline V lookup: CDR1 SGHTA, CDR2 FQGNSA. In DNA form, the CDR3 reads TGTGCCAGCAGCTCCGGGACAGGGCTCGAGCAGTACTTC. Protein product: CASSSGTGLEQYF.

In DNA form, the CDR3 reads TGTGCCAGCAGCTTATCCGGGCAGACCTACGAGCAGTACTTC. This gives the protein CASSLSGQTYEQYF. The chain links TRBV7-3 to TRBJ2-7; D remains unclear. The V and J ends lost 2 bases and 2 bases respectively, with 10 bases between them. CDR1 and CDR2 from the germline V gene are SGHTA and FQGTGA. CDR3 length equals 14 residues.

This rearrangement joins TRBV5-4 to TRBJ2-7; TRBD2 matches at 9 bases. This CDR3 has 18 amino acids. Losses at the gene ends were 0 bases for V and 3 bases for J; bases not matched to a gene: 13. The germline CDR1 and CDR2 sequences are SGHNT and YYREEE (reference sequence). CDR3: CASSLGGSLAGKSYEQYF. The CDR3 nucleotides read TGTGCCAGCAGCTTGGGGGGGTCTCTAGCGGGAAAAAGCTACGAGCAGTACTTC.

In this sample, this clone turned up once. This CDR3 is CASSPSSGRYNEQFF. CDR3 DNA sequence: TGCGCCAGCAGCCCCTCCAGCGGGAGGTACAATGAGCAGTTCTTC. V and J are TRBV5-1 and TRBJ2-1, with TRBD2 identical over 9 bases. J lost 4 bases, V lost 4 bases, and 6 bases had no gene match. This CDR3 has 15 residues. Germline V gives CDR1 SGHRS, CDR2 YFSETQ.

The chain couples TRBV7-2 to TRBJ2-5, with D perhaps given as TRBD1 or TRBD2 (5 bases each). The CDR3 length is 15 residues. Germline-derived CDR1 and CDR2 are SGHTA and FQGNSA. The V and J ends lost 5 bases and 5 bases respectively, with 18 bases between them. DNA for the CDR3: TGTGCCAGCAGCCTAAGAGGGACGGGGTGGGAGACCCAGTACTTC. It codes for CASSLRGTGWETQYF.

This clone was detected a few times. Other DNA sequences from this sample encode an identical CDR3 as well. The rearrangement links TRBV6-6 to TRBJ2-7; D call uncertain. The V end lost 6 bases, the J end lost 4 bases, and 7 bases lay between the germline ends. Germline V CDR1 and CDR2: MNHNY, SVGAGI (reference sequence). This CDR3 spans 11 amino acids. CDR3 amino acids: CASRGSYEQYF. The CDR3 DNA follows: TGTGCCAGCAGGGGCTCATACGAGCAGTACTTC.

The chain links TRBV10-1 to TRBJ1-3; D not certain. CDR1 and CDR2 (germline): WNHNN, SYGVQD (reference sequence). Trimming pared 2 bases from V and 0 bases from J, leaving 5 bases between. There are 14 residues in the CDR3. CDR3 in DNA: TGCGCCAGCAGTGAGCAACTCTCTGGAAACACCATATATTTT. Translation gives CASSEQLSGNTIYF.

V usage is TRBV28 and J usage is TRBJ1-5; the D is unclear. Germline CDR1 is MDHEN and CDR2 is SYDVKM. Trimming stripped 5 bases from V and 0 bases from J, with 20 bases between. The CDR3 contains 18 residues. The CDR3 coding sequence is TGTGCCAGCAGTACCGCCCGTGGGGTGAAATATAGCAATCAGCCCCAGCATTTT. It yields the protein CASSTARGVKYSNQPQHF.

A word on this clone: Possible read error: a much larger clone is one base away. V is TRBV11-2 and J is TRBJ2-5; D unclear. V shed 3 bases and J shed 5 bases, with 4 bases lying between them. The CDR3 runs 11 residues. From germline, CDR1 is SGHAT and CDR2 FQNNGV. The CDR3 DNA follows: TGTGCCAGCAGCTTTGGGGAGACCCAGTACTTC. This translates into CASSFGETQYF.

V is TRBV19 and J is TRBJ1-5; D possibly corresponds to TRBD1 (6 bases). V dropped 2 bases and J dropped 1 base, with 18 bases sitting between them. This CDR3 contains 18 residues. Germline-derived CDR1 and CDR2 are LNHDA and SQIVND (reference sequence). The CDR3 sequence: CASSIRSGGIGSNQPQHF. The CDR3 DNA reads TGTGCCAGTAGTATAAGATCCGGGGGCATTGGGAGCAATCAGCCCCAGCATTTT.

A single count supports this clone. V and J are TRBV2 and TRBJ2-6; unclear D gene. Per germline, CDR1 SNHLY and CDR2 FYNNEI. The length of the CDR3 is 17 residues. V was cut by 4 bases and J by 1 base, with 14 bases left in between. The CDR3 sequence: CASSGRGTVSGANVLTF. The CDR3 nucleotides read TGTGCCAGCAGTGGTCGAGGTACCGTTTCTGGGGCCAACGTCCTGACTTTC.

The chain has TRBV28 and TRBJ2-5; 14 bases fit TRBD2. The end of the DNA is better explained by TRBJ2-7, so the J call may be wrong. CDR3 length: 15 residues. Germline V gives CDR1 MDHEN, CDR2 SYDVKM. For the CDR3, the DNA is TGTGCCAGCGGGGGGACTAGCGGGAGTACCTACGAGCAGTACTTC. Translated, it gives CASGGTSGSTYEQYF.

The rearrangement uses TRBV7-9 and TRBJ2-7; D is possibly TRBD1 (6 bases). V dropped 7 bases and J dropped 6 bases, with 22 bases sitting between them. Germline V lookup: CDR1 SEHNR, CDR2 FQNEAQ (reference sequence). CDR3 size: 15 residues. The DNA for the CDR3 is TGTGCCAGCACCATATCCGGGACAAGGGCCCTCGAGCAGTACTTC. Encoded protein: CASTISGTRALEQYF.

CDR3 in amino acids: CASSVTSGRFANTGELFF. The CDR3 DNA sequence: TGTGCCAGCAGCGTGACTAGCGGGAGATTCGCGAACACCGGGGAGCTGTTTTTT. The gene calls are TRBV5-8 and TRBJ2-2; 12 nucleotides agree with TRBD2. CDR1 is SGHTS, CDR2 YDEGEE, per germline. The CDR3 contains 18 residues. J lost 0 bases, V lost 4 bases, and 7 bases had no gene match.

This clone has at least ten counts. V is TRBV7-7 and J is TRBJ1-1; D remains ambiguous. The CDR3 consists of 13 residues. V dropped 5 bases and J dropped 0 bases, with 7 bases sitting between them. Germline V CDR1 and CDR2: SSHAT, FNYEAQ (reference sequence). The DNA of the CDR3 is TGTGCCAGCAGCCAAACCCTGAACACTGAAGCTTTCTTT. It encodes CASSQTLNTEAFF.

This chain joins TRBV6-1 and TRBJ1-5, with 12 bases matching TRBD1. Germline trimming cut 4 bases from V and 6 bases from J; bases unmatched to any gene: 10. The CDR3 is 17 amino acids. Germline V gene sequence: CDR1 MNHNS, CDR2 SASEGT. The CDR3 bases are TGTGCCAGCAGTGGAGGGACAGGGGGCATCTTCACTCAGCCCCAGCATTTT. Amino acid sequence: CASSGGTGGIFTQPQHF.

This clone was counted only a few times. Here the CDR3 DNA reads TGCAGCGTTGCCGGACTGGGGTCCTACGAGCAGTACTTC. The encoded protein is CSVAGLGSYEQYF. This chain uses TRBV29-1 with TRBJ2-7; D is possibly TRBD2 (5 bases). The germline V gene encodes CDR1 SQVTM and CDR2 ANQGSEA. Between the trimmed V and J ends, which lost 4 bases and 1 base, there was a span of 11 bases. CDR3 length: 13 amino acids.

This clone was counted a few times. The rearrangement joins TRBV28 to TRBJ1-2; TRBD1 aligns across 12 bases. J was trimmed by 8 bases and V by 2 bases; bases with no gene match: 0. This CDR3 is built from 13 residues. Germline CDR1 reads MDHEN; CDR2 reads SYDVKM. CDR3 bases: TGTGCCAGCAGTTTAGGGACAGGGGGCGGCTACACCTTC. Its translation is CASSLGTGGGYTF.

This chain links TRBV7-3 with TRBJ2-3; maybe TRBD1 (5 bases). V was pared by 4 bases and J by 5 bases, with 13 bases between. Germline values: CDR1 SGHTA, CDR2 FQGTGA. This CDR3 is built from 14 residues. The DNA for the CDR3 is TGTGCCAGCAGCTCAGGGCCCGGTCGAGATACGCAGTATTTT. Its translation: CASSSGPGRDTQYF. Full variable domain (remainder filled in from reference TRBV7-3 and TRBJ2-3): GAGVSQTPSNKVTEKGKYVELRCDPISGHTALYWYRQSLGQGPEFLIYFQGTGAADDSGLPNDRFFAVRPEGSVSTLKIQRTERGDSAVYLCASSSGPGRDTQYFGPGTRLTVL.

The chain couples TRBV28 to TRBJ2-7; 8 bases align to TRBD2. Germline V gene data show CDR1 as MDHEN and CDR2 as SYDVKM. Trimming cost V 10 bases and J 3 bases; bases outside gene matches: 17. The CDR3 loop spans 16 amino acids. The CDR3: CATQAPSTSGSYEQYF. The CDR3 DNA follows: TGTGCCACCCAGGCCCCCAGCACTAGCGGTAGCTACGAGCAGTACTTC.

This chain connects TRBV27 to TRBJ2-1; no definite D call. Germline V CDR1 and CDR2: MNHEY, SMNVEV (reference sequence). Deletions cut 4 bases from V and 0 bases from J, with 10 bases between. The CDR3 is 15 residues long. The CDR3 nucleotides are TGTGCCAGCAGTTGGCAGGCAAGCTCCTACAATGAGCAGTTCTTC. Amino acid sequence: CASSWQASSYNEQFF.

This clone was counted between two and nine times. As DNA, the CDR3 is TGTGCCAGCCGTTCGAACCGGGAGCTGTTTTTT. Its protein product is CASRSNRELFF. The chain couples TRBV7-9 to TRBJ2-2; D is unresolved. CDR3 size: 11 residues. Germline CDR1 is SEHNR and CDR2 is FQNEAQ (reference sequence). With 8 bases removed from V and 9 bases from J, the gap between germline ends came to 10 bases.